What follows are 28 T cell receptor beta chains derived from one specimen sequenced in a study of cytomegalovirus exposure and HLA in healthy donors. 13 Jbeta primers and 60 Vbeta primers were used for the PCR. Profiled with immunoSEQ multiplex PCR; TCRdb holds only in-frame clones, not every one. The sample lists some 170,000 clones, around 80% occurring once. The sequencing sample was made of PBMCs. The receptors stem from a woman aged 60 to 75 in good health and CMV-seropositive.

The chain recombines TRBV18 with TRBJ1-1; weak D call: TRBD1 (5 bases). V was shortened by 4 bases and J by 2 bases, with 11 bases between the two germline ends. Germline CDR1 is KGHSH and CDR2 is LQKENI. The CDR3 has 14 residues. Written as DNA, the CDR3 is TGTGCCAGCTCACAGGGGTTTGGTAACACTGAAGCTTTCTTT. It specifies CASSQGFGNTEAFF.

The CDR3 here is CASSSNGQGNQPQHF. Written as DNA, the CDR3 is TGCGCCAGCAGCTCGAACGGACAGGGCAATCAGCCCCAGCATTTT. The chain combines TRBV5-1 with TRBJ1-5; 7 bases map to TRBD1. This CDR3 has 15 residues. With V trimmed by 3 bases and J by 2 bases, 5 bases remained unmatched. Germline CDR1 is SGHRS and CDR2 is YFSETQ.

The gene calls are TRBV5-1 and TRBJ2-1, with a weak D call TRBD2 (7 bases). This CDR3 is 15 amino acids long. Germline-derived CDR1 and CDR2 are SGHRS and YFSETQ. V lost 0 bases, J lost 5 bases, and 12 bases lay in between. In DNA form, the CDR3 reads TGCGCCAGCAGCTTGGATGGCGGGGGCCACAATGAGCAGTTCTTC. It specifies CASSLDGGGHNEQFF.

This chain links TRBV5-4 with TRBJ2-1; TRBD2 might be the D (5 bases). The CDR3 length is 15 residues. Looked up from germline, CDR1 is SGHNT and CDR2 is YYREEE (reference sequence). The V end was cut by 6 bases, the J end by 6 bases, with 19 bases between. The CDR3 loop is CASKSGSKGSNEQFF. CDR3 sequence (DNA): TGTGCCAGCAAATCGGGGAGCAAGGGCAGCAATGAGCAGTTCTTC.

This clone has just a few counts. The chain recombines TRBV4-3 with TRBJ1-3; TRBD1 matches 7 bases. Unmatched junction bases numbered 4, after V lost 2 bases and J lost 3 bases. Germline V gives CDR1 LGHNA, CDR2 YSLEER. CDR3 size: 15 residues. This chain's CDR3 is CASSQLWTGGNTIYF. DNA of the CDR3: TGCGCCAGCAGCCAACTTTGGACAGGTGGAAACACCATATATTTT.

The J gene is TRBJ1-1, the V gene TRBV4-2; weak D call: TRBD1 (6 bases). The CDR3 length is 17 residues. The ends were cut back, 4 bases at V and 1 base at J, with 19 bases in the middle. In germline, CDR1 is LGHNA, CDR2 YNFKEQ. As DNA, the CDR3 is TGTGCCAGCAGCCTCCCCATAGGGGGGGCGCAGAACACTGAAGCTTTCTTT. This sequence encodes CASSLPIGGAQNTEAFF.

The rearrangement joins TRBV5-6 to TRBJ1-4; a possible D gene is TRBD1 (5 bases). The CDR3 is made up of 16 amino acids. CDR1 is SGHDT and CDR2 is YYEEEE in the germline V gene. V lost 1 base, J lost 3 bases, and 13 bases lay in between. The DNA for the CDR3 is TGTGCCAGCAGCTTGAGGGGCATAGGGGCTAATGAAAAACTGTTTTTT. The encoded protein is CASSLRGIGANEKLFF.

This chain links TRBV15 with TRBJ2-4, with TRBD2 as a possible D gene (6 bases). The germline V gene encodes CDR1 LNHNV and CDR2 YYDKDF (reference sequence). The CDR3 length is 13 residues. V lost 5 bases and J 9 bases, leaving 14 bases between the germline ends. In DNA form, the CDR3 reads TGTGCCACCAGCTCAGATCGGAGGGGCATTCAGTACTTC. Protein: CATSSDRRGIQYF. The entire variable domain, with the rest obtained from reference TRBV15 and TRBJ2-4, is as follows: DAMVIQNPRYQVTQFGKPVTLSCSQTLNHNVMYWYQQKSSQAPKLLFHYYDKDFNNEADTPDNFQSRRPNTSFCFLDIRSPGLGDTAMYLCATSSDRRGIQYFGAGTRLSVL.

This chain uses TRBV5-1 with TRBJ2-1, with 7 bases identical to TRBD1. CDR1 is SGHRS and CDR2 is YFSETQ in the germline V gene. CDR3 length: 13 amino acids. The V and J ends lost 5 bases and 6 bases, in that order; junction bases with no gene match: 5. The CDR3 reads CASSRTGGNEQFF. DNA of the CDR3: TGCGCCAGCAGTAGGACAGGAGGCAATGAGCAGTTCTTC. Looking up the rest from reference TRBV5-1 and TRBJ2-1 gives the full variable domain: KAGVTQTPRYLIKTRGQQVTLSCSPISGHRSVSWYQQTPGQGLQFLFEYFSETQRNKGNFPGRFSGRQFSNSRSEMNVSTLELGDSALYLCASSRTGGNEQFFGPGTRLTVL.

The rearrangement uses TRBV4-3 and TRBJ1-2; perhaps TRBD1 as D (6 bases). The V and J ends lost 2 bases and 4 bases respectively, with 14 bases between them. Germline V gene data show CDR1 as LGHNA and CDR2 as YSLEER. This CDR3 is built from 15 residues. This chain's CDR3 is CASSQQGPTGYGYTF. For the CDR3, the DNA is TGCGCCAGCAGCCAACAGGGGCCCACTGGCTATGGCTACACCTTC.

This clone was seen just once. The J gene is TRBJ2-3, the V gene TRBV4-3; tentatively, D is TRBD2 (6 bases). Germline V gives CDR1 LGHNA, CDR2 YSLEER. The CDR3 sequence is 16 residues long. Trimming shortened V by 4 bases and J by 0 bases, and 14 bases separated the two germline ends. CDR3 sequence (DNA): TGCGCCAGCAGCCGTACCGTGGGGGGAAGCACAGATACGCAGTATTTT. Protein product: CASSRTVGGSTDTQYF.

The chain links TRBV6-1 to TRBJ1-5, with TRBD1 as a possible D gene (6 bases). V dropped 5 bases and J dropped 5 bases, with 7 bases sitting between them. Germline V gene lookup returns CDR1 MNHNS and CDR2 SASEGT. The CDR3 runs to 12 residues. The CDR3, as DNA: TGTGCCAGCAGTTCAGGGGATCAGCCCCAGCATTTT. It encodes CASSSGDQPQHF.

V usage is TRBV6-1 and J usage is TRBJ1-1, with 8 positions matching TRBD1. The CDR3 has 13 residues. Germline V CDR1 and CDR2: MNHNS, SASEGT. The junction had 5 bases not matched to a gene; V was cut back by 8 bases and J by 3 bases. CDR3 region: CASDRGPDTEAFF. The CDR3 DNA reads TGTGCCAGCGACAGGGGCCCCGACACTGAAGCTTTCTTT.

This clone was counted only a few times. The gene calls are TRBV4-1 and TRBJ2-2; D unclear. The CDR3 is made up of 14 amino acids. Germline loops: CDR1 MGHRA, CDR2 YSYEKL. Trimming pared 1 base from V and 6 bases from J, leaving 9 bases between. The CDR3 loop reads CASSQVSVPGELFF. The DNA for the CDR3 is TGCGCCAGCAGCCAAGTCTCAGTTCCCGGGGAGCTGTTTTTT.

The chain employs TRBV5-6 and TRBJ2-2; a weak D match, TRBD2 (6 bases). Looked up from germline, CDR1 is SGHDT and CDR2 is YYEEEE. This CDR3 is 14 amino acids long. V dropped 2 bases and J dropped 6 bases, with 11 bases sitting between them. In DNA form, the CDR3 reads TGTGCCAGCAGCTTATTGGGGAGGCCCGGGGAGCTGTTTTTT. Its protein is CASSLLGRPGELFF.

The V call is TRBV9, the J call TRBJ1-5; possibly TRBD1 for D (6 bases). The CDR3 sequence is 14 residues long. The germline V and J ends were trimmed by 2 bases and 3 bases, with 9 bases remaining between them. CDR1 SGDLS and CDR2 YYNGEE come from the germline V gene. The CDR3 DNA reads as TGTGCCAGCAGCGTTAGGGGGTTCAATCAGCCCCAGCATTTT. Its translation is CASSVRGFNQPQHF.

The chain uses TRBV5-5 and TRBJ1-4; the D gene is possibly TRBD1 (5 bases). CDR3 length equals 17 residues. CDR1 and CDR2 (germline): SGHKS, YYEKEE (reference sequence). V lost 0 bases to trimming and J lost 5 bases, with 17 bases between them. The CDR3 sequence: CASSLARDSLSNEKLFF. Written as DNA, the CDR3 is TGTGCCAGCAGCTTGGCCAGGGACTCCCTATCAAATGAAAAACTGTTTTTT.

CDR3 nucleotide sequence: TGCAGCGTTCCCCGGAGACAGGGCGGCAATGAGCAGTTCTTC. Protein sequence: CSVPRRQGGNEQFF. This sequence joins TRBV29-1 and TRBJ2-1; 7 nucleotides agree with TRBD1. Germline loops: CDR1 SQVTM, CDR2 ANQGSEA. CDR3 length: 14 amino acids. Trimming removed 5 bases from V and 6 bases from J; junction bases left unmatched: 10.

This rearrangement joins TRBV28 to TRBJ1-5, with 11 bases fitting TRBD1. This CDR3 contains 16 residues. Per germline, CDR1 MDHEN and CDR2 SYDVKM. V was pared by 4 bases and J by 4 bases, with 6 bases of the junction left unmatched. The CDR3 region has the DNA TGTGCCAGCAGTTGGGACGGGACAGGGGGTAATCAGCCCCAGCATTTT. Protein sequence: CASSWDGTGGNQPQHF.

J is TRBJ2-2 and V is TRBV7-2; 9 positions agree with TRBD1. V gave up 5 bases and J gave up 4 bases; unmatched junction bases: 5. The CDR3 is 15 residues long. Germline V gene sequence: CDR1 SGHTA, CDR2 FQGNSA. The CDR3 reads CASSETGGITGELFF. The CDR3 DNA follows: TGTGCCAGCAGCGAGACAGGGGGAATCACCGGGGAGCTGTTTTTT.

A single count supports this clone. The CDR3 coding sequence is TGTGCCAGTTCACCGATCGACAGGGGAAGGACTGAAAAACTGTTTTTT. Its translation: CASSPIDRGRTEKLFF. The V gene is TRBV19, the J gene TRBJ1-4; 8 bases are a match to TRBD1. Germline V lookup: CDR1 LNHDA, CDR2 SQIVND (reference sequence). J lost 7 bases, V lost 8 bases, and 15 bases had no gene match. This CDR3 has 16 residues.

This rearrangement joins TRBV19 to TRBJ2-1, with D possibly matching TRBD1 (6 bases). The CDR3 length is 12 residues. The germline CDR1 and CDR2 sequences are LNHDA and SQIVND (reference sequence). The ends were cut back, 5 bases at V and 7 bases at J, with 9 bases in the middle. The CDR3 sequence is CASSPTGNEQFF. CDR3 DNA: TGTGCCAGTAGTCCTACAGGGAATGAGCAGTTCTTC.

The chain couples TRBV6-5 to TRBJ2-7; D perhaps matches TRBD1 (5 bases). This CDR3 contains 15 residues. V was trimmed by 5 bases and J by 2 bases, leaving 16 bases between them. Germline V lookup: CDR1 MNHEY, CDR2 SVGAGI. CDR3 amino acids: CASSTPDIYPYEQYF. The CDR3 DNA follows: TGTGCCAGCAGTACCCCGGACATTTACCCCTACGAGCAGTACTTC.

This clone was seen only once. The chain uses TRBV7-2 and TRBJ2-3, with D maybe TRBD1 (5 bases). Germline loops: CDR1 SGHTA, CDR2 FQGNSA. The germline V and J ends were trimmed by 5 bases and 0 bases, with 12 bases remaining between them. This CDR3 comprises 15 residues. The chain's CDR3 is CASSQQAFSTDTQYF. DNA for the CDR3: TGTGCCAGCAGCCAACAGGCATTTAGCACAGATACGCAGTATTTT.

V gene TRBV4-1 combines with J gene TRBJ1-6, with D uncertain. Trimming removed 0 bases at V and 0 bases at J, with 12 bases between. Germline-derived CDR1 and CDR2 are MGHRA and YSYEKL. The CDR3 has 18 amino acids. CDR3 nucleotide sequence: TGCGCCAGCAGCCAAGATCTCGGTGGGAGCTCCTATAATTCACCCCTCCACTTT. It translates to CASSQDLGGSSYNSPLHF.

This chain connects TRBV7-2 to TRBJ2-1; TRBD1 matches 9 bases. CDR1 is SGHTA, CDR2 FQGNSA, per germline. The V gene end was trimmed by 3 bases and the J gene end by 1 base; junction bases not matched to a gene: 7. This CDR3 is 17 amino acids long. The CDR3 reads CASSFYRGRVSYNEQFF. In DNA form, the CDR3 reads TGTGCCAGCAGCTTCTACAGGGGGCGGGTTTCCTACAATGAGCAGTTCTTC.

This clone came up once. The chain combines TRBV9 with TRBJ1-3, with a weak D call TRBD1 (6 bases). Germline V gene data show CDR1 as SGDLS and CDR2 as YYNGEE. V lost 4 bases, J lost 0 bases, and 11 bases lay in between. This CDR3 is built from 15 residues. The CDR3 is CASSPATGSGNTIYF. Here the CDR3 DNA reads TGTGCCAGCAGCCCGGCGACAGGCTCTGGAAACACCATATATTTT.

This clone occurred a few times. The chain links TRBV29-1 to TRBJ2-5; 14 nucleotides line up with TRBD2. Germline V gene lookup returns CDR1 SQVTM and CDR2 ANQGSEA. The ends lost 2 bases at V and 5 bases at J; junction bases unmatched: 10. The CDR3 covers 17 residues. The CDR3 sequence: CSVERTSGGPPDETQYF. DNA of the CDR3: TGCAGCGTTGAAAGGACTAGCGGGGGGCCCCCCGATGAGACCCAGTACTTC.